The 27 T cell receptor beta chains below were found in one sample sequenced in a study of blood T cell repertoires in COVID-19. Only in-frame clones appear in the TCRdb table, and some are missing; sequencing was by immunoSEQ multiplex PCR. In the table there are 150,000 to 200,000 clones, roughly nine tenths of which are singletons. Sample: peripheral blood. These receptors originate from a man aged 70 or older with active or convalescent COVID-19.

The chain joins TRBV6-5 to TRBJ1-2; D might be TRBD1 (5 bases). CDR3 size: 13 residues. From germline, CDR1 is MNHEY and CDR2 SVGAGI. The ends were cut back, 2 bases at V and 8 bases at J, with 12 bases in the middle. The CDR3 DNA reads TGTGCCAGCAGTTACCTCTTGCAGGGAGGCTACACCTTC. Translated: CASSYLLQGGYTF.

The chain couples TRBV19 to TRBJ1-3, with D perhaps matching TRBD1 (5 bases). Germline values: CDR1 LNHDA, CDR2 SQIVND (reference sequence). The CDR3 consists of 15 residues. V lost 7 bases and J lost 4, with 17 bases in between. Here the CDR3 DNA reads TGTGCCAGTACCCCGGGGGGTCAGACCGGAAACACCATATATTTT. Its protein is CASTPGGQTGNTIYF.

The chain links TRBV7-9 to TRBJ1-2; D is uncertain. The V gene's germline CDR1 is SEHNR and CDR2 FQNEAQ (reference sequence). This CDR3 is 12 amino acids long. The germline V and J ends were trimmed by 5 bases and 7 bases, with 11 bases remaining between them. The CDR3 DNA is TGTGCCAGCAGCCCGGGTACTGGTGGCTACACCTTC. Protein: CASSPGTGGYTF.

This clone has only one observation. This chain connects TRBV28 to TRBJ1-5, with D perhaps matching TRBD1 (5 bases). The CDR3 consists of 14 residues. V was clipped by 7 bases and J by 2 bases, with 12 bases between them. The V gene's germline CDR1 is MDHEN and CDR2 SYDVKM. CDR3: CASTITRGNQPQHF. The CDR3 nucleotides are TGTGCCAGCACTATAACCAGGGGCAATCAGCCCCAGCATTTT.

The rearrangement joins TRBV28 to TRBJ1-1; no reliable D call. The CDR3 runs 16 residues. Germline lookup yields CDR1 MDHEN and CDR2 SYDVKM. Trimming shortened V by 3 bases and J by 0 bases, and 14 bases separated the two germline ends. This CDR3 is CASSFERATMNTEAFF. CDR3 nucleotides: TGTGCCAGCAGTTTTGAGAGGGCCACGATGAACACTGAAGCTTTCTTT.

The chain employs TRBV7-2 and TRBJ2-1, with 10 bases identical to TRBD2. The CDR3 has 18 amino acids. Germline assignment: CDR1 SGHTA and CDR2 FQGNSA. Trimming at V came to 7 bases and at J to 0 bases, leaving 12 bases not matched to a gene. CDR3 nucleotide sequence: TGTGCCAGCACCTCGGCTAGCGGGGGCCTTAGCTCCTACAATGAGCAGTTCTTC. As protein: CASTSASGGLSSYNEQFF.

In DNA, the CDR3 is TGTGCCAGCAGCTCACAAGGGCAGGGCATTAATGAGCAGTTCTTC. It is translated as CASSSQGQGINEQFF. J is TRBJ2-1 and V is TRBV7-3; TRBD1 might be the D (5 bases). The germline V gene encodes CDR1 SGHTA and CDR2 FQGTGA. Trimming stripped 4 bases from V and 7 bases from J, with 17 bases between. The CDR3 spans 15 residues.

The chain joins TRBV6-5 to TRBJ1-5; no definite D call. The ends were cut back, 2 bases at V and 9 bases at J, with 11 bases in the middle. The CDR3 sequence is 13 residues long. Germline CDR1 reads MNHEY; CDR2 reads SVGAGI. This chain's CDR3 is CASSYARSRPQHF. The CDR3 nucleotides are TGTGCCAGCAGTTACGCCAGAAGTCGGCCCCAGCATTTT.

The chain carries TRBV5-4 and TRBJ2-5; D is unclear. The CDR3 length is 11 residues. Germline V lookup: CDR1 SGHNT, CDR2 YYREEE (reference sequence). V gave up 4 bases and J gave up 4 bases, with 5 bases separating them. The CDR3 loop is CASSPGETQYF. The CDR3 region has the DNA TGTGCCAGCAGCCCGGGAGAGACCCAGTACTTC.

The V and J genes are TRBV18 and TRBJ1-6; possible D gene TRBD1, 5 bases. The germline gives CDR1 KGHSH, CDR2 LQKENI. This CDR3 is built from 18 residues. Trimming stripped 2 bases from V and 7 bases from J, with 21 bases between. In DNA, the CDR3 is TGTGCCAGCTCACCAAGGGGCCATGCGTCTGTAGGCAATTCACCCCTCCACTTT. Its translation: CASSPRGHASVGNSPLHF.

The CDR3 nucleotides are TGTGCCAGCAGCTTAACAGGGGGCATCAATTCACCCCTCCACTTT. It codes for CASSLTGGINSPLHF. The chain is built from TRBV5-4 and TRBJ1-6; TRBD1 matches at 9 bases. Germline CDR1 is SGHNT and CDR2 is YYREEE (reference sequence). This CDR3 has 15 amino acids. Unmatched junction bases numbered 4, after V lost 2 bases and J lost 7 bases.

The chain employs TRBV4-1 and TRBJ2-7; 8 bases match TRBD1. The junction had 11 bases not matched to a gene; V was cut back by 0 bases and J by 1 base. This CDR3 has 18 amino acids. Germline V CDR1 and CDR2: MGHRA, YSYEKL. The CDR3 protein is CASSQDKGTGTGSYEQYF. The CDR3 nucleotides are TGCGCCAGCAGCCAAGATAAGGGTACTGGGACAGGATCCTACGAGCAGTACTTC.

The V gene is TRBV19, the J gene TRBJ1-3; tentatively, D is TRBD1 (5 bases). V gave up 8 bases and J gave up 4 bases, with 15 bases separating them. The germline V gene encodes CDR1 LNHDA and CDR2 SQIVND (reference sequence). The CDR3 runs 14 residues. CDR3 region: CASRNGGSGNTIYF. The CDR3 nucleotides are TGTGCCAGTCGCAACGGGGGATCCGGAAACACCATATATTTT.

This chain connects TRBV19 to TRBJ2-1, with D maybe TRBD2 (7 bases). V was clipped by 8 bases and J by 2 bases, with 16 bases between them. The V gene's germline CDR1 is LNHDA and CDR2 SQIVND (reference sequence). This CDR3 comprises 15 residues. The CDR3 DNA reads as TGTGCCAGTCGGGCTGCGGGGGCTCCCTACAATGAGCAGTTCTTC. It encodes CASRAAGAPYNEQFF.

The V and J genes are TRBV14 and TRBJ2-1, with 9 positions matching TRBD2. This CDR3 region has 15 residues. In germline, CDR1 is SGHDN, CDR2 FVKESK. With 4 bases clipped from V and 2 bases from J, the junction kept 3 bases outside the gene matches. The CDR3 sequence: CASSRGRAAYNEQFF. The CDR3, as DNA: TGTGCCAGCAGCCGCGGGAGGGCCGCCTACAATGAGCAGTTCTTC.

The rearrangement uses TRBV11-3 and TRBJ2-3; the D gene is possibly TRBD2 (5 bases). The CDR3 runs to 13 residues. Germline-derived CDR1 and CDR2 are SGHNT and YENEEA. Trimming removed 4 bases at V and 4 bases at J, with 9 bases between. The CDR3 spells CASSSGGSDTQYF. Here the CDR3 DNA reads TGTGCCAGCAGCTCGGGCGGGTCAGATACGCAGTATTTT.

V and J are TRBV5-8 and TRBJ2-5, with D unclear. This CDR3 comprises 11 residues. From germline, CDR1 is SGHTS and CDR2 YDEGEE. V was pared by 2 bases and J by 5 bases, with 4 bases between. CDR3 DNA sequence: TGTGCCAGCAGCTTCCAGGAGACCCAGTACTTC. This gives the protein CASSFQETQYF.

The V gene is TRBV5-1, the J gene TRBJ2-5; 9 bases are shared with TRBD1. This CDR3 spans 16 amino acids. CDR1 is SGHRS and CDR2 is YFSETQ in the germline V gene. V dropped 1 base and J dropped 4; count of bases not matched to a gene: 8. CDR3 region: CASSLPSTGGGETQYF. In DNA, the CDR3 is TGCGCCAGCAGCTTGCCCTCGACAGGGGGTGGAGAGACCCAGTACTTC.

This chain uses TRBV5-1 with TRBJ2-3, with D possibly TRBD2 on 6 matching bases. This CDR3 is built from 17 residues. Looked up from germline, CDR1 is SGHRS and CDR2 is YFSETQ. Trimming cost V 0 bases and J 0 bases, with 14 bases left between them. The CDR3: CASSLAPRGTSTDTQYF. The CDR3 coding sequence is TGCGCCAGCAGCTTGGCCCCCCGGGGGACGAGCACAGATACGCAGTATTTT.

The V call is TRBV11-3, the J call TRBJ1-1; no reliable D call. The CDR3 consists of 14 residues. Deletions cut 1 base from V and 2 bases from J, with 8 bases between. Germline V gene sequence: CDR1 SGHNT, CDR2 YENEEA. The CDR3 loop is CASSLGGDNTEAFF. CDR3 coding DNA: TGTGCCAGCAGCTTAGGAGGAGATAACACTGAAGCTTTCTTT.

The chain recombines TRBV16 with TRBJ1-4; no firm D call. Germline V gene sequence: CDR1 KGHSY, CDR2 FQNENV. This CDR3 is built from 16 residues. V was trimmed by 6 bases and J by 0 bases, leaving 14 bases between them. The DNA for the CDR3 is TGTGCCAGCAGTCTGGAGGTTTGGGCAACTAATGAAAAACTGTTTTTT. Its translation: CASSLEVWATNEKLFF.

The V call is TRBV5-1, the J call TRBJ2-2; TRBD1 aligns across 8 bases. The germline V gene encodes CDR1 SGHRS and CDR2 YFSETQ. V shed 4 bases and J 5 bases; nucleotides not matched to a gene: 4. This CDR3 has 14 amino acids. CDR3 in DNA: TGCGCCAGCAGCCGGGACAGGTCTACCGGGGAGCTGTTTTTT. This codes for CASSRDRSTGELFF. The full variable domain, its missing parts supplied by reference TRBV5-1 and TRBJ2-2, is KAGVTQTPRYLIKTRGQQVTLSCSPISGHRSVSWYQQTPGQGLQFLFEYFSETQRNKGNFPGRFSGRQFSNSRSEMNVSTLELGDSALYLCASSRDRSTGELFFGEGSRLTVL.

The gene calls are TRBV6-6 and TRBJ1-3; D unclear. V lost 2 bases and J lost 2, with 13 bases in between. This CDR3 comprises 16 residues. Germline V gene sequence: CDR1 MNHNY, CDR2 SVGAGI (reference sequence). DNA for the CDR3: TGTGCCAGCAGTTACCTTATGGGCGCCCCTGGAAACACCATATATTTT. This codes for CASSYLMGAPGNTIYF.

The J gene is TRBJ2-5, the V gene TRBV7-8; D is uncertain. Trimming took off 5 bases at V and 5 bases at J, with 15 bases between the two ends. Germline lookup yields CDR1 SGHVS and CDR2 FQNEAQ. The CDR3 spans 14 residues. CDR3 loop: CASSMTDLAETQYF. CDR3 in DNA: TGTGCCAGCAGCATGACTGACCTCGCCGAGACCCAGTACTTC.

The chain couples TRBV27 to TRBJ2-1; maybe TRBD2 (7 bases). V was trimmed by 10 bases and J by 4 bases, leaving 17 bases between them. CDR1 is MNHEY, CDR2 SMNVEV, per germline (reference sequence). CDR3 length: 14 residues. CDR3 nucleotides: TGTGCCACCTTAGGGGGGGGCCCTTACAATGAGCAGTTCTTC. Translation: CATLGGGPYNEQFF.

The CDR3: CASSSQGYEQFF. In nucleotides, the CDR3 is TGTGCCAGCAGCTCACAGGGCTATGAGCAGTTCTTC. This sequence joins TRBV6-2 or TRBV6-3 and TRBJ2-1; the D gene is possibly TRBD1 (6 bases). From germline, CDR1 is MNHEY and CDR2 SVGEGT. Trimming removed 6 bases at V and 8 bases at J, with 11 bases between. The CDR3 totals 12 residues.

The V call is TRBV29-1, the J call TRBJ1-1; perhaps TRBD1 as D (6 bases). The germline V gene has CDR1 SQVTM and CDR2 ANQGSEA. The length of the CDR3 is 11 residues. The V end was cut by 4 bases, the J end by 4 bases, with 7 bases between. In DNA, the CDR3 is TGCAGCGTTGGCAGGGGCACTGAAGCTTTCTTT. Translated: CSVGRGTEAFF.